This record concerns one T cell receptor (beta chain) sequence. Lacking the conserved final phenylalanine or tryptophan, this CDR3 likely reflects a read error. Co-extraction of both nucleic acids (RNA and DNA) used roughly 20-33 mg of unsorted bulk tissue. Per tumor, sampling covered five separate regions. Whichever tumor sample was examined, it had over 90% viable tumor cells. The data were obtained in a study of tumor-infiltrating lymphocytes in primary liver carcinoma. Researchers generated TCR beta cDNA from around 510 ng of total RNA, relying on a constant-region primer. Three rounds of nested multiplex PCR with slightly modified ARM-PCR produced TCR beta libraries. TCRdb redid the calling of the multiplex PCR reads with MiXCR, one entry per CDR3 protein. The repertoire has tens of thousands of distinct CDR3 sequences, approximately 71% of them found once; the top ten carry 30% to 40%. Sequenced material: liver tumor tissue from sampling region 3. Subset in this sample: tumor region T3, left-lateral pole. The source is a woman aged 25-40 years with primary liver carcinoma and hepatitis B virus infection.

The CDR3 DNA reads as TGTGCCAGCAGCTTAGGAATTAGCGGGAAGCTCGAGCAGTTCTCC. Amino acid sequence: CASSLGISGKLEQFS. The chain employs TRBV11-2 and TRBJ2-1; TRBD2 aligns across 8 bases. The V segment lost 1 base and the J segment 10 bases; nucleotides outside the gene matches: 9. Germline CDR1 is SGHAT and CDR2 is FQNNGV. The CDR3 covers 15 residues.